These 8 T cell receptor beta chains share one sample of origin, sequenced in a study of T cell repertoires in aging, cancer and after chemotherapy. TRB rearrangements spanning V, D and J were amplified using mixed TRB-A/B primers. MiXCR, applied by TCRdb to the multiplex PCR reads, yields one record per CDR3 protein. The sample has around 1,900 distinct CDR3 sequences; roughly 20% are singletons. TCR beta rearrangements were amplified from peripheral blood genomic DNA. Sequenced sample: blood. All receptors derive from a human donor with a solid tumor.

Notes on this clonotype: With a much larger clone just one base away, this may be a read error. CDR3 in amino acids: CASSLGRGGYGYTF. The CDR3 DNA reads as TGTGCCAGCAGCTTGGGTCGGGGTGGCTATGGCTACACCTTC. This chain uses TRBV7-9 with TRBJ1-2; D unresolved. Germline assignment: CDR1 SEHNR and CDR2 FQNEAQ (reference sequence). CDR3 length: 14 residues. V was clipped by 3 bases and J by 4 bases, with 12 bases between them.

This chain links TRBV11-2 with TRBJ2-7, with TRBD2 matching 10 bases. There are 14 residues in the CDR3. With V trimmed by 5 bases and J by 3 bases, 4 bases remained unmatched. The germline gives CDR1 SGHAT, CDR2 FQNNGV. The CDR3 region is CASSARLAGYEQYF. In DNA form, the CDR3 reads TGTGCCAGCAGCGCTAGACTAGCGGGCTACGAGCAGTACTTC.

In this sample, this clonotype is medium-sized. V gene TRBV11-2 combines with J gene TRBJ1-5; possible D gene TRBD1, 5 bases. The V gene's germline CDR1 is SGHAT and CDR2 FQNNGV. V was cut by 2 bases and J by 5 bases, with 10 bases left in between. The CDR3 has 14 amino acids. The CDR3 spells CASSLQGRDQPQHF. Here the CDR3 DNA reads TGTGCCAGCAGCTTACAGGGACGGGATCAGCCCCAGCATTTT. Full variable domain (outside the CDR3, taken from reference TRBV11-2 and TRBJ1-5): EAGVAQSPRYKIIEKRQSVAFWCNPISGHATLYWYQQILGQGPKLLIQFQNNGVVDDSQLPKDRFSAERLKGVDSTLKIQPAKLEDSAVYLCASSLQGRDQPQHFGDGTRLSIL.

By share, this clonotype counts as medium-sized. The chain uses TRBV6-1 and TRBJ1-2; 12 positions match TRBD1. The CDR3 covers 15 residues. Germline CDR1 reads MNHNS; CDR2 reads SASEGT. Losses at the gene ends were 4 bases for V and 4 bases for J; bases not matched to a gene: 4. CDR3 amino acids: CASSVGTGGPYGYTF. CDR3 sequence (DNA): TGTGCCAGCAGTGTCGGGACAGGGGGCCCCTATGGCTACACCTTC.

The chain employs TRBV5-1 and TRBJ2-3; possible D gene TRBD2, 6 bases. Trimming shortened V by 2 bases and J by 0 bases, and 10 bases separated the two germline ends. The CDR3 extends over 15 amino acids. From germline, CDR1 is SGHRS and CDR2 YFSETQ. Here the CDR3 reads CASSFASASTDTQYF. In nucleotides, the CDR3 is TGCGCCAGCAGCTTCGCTAGCGCTAGCACAGATACGCAGTATTTT.

The chain is built from TRBV28 and TRBJ2-7; D is tentatively TRBD1 or TRBD2 (5 bases each). The V gene's germline CDR1 is MDHEN and CDR2 SYDVKM. Trimming stripped 11 bases from V and 4 bases from J, with 18 bases between. The length of the CDR3 is 13 residues. The CDR3 DNA sequence: TGTGCCCCCACGGTGGGAGAGGGGTACGAGCAGTACTTC. Translation gives CAPTVGEGYEQYF.

This clonotype appeared a few times. Its ends do not fully match the called genes, so a read error is possible. The J gene is TRBJ1-1, the V gene TRBV23-1; D is unresolved. TRBV23-1 is an open reading frame whose function is uncertain. The CDR3 runs 8 residues. As DNA, the CDR3 is TGCGCCAGCAGGACCGGATCATTT. It encodes CASRTGSF.

The table lists this clonotype with a few counts. The rearrangement joins TRBV11-3 to TRBJ2-1; TRBD2 aligns across 8 bases. J lost 12 bases, V lost 1 base, and 2 bases had no gene match. CDR3 length: 12 amino acids. Per germline, CDR1 SGHNT and CDR2 YENEEA. CDR3 sequence reads: CASSLAAGVQFF. For the CDR3, the DNA is TGTGCCAGCAGCTTAGCAGCGGGAGTGCAGTTCTTC.